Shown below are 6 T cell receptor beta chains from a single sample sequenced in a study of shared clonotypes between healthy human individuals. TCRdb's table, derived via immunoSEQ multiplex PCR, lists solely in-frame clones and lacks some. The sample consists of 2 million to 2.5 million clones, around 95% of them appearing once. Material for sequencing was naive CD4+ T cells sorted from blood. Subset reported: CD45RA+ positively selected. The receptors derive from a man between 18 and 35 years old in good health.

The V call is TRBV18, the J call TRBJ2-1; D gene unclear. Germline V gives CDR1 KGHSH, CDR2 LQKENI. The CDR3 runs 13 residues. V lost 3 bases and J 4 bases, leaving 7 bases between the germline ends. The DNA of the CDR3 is TGTGCCAGCTCACCCGACACTTACAATGAGCAGTTCTTC. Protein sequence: CASSPDTYNEQFF.

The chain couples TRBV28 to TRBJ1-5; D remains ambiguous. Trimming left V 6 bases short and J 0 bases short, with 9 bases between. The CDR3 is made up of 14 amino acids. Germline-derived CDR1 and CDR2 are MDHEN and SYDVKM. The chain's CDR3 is CASSLKNSNQPQHF. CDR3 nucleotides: TGTGCCAGCAGCCTTAAAAATAGCAATCAGCCCCAGCATTTT.

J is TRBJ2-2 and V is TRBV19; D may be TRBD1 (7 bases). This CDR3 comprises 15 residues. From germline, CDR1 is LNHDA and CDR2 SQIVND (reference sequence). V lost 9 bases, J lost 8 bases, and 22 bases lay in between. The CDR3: CASQPGDRTPGELFF. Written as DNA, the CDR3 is TGTGCCAGCCAACCGGGGGACAGAACACCAGGGGAGCTGTTTTTT.

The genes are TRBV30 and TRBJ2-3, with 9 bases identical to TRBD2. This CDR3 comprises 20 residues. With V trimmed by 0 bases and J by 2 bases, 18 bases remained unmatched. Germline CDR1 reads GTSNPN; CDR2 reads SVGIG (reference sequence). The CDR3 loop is CAWSVFTSGQVSMITDTQYF. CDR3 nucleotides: TGTGCCTGGAGTGTTTTTACTAGCGGGCAGGTTTCGATGATCACAGATACGCAGTATTTT.

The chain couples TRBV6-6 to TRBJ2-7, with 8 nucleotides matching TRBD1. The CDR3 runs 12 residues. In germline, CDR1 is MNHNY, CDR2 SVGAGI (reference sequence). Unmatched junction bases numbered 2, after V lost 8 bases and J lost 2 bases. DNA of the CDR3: TGTGCCAGCGGGGACAGGACCTACGAGCAGTACTTC. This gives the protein CASGDRTYEQYF.

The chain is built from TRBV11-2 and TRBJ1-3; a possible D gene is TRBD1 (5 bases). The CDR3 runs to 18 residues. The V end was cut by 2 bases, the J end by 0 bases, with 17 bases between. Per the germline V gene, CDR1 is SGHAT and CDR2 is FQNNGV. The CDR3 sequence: CASSLFPGIGTSGNTIYF. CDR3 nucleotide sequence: TGTGCCAGCAGCTTATTTCCAGGGATAGGAACCTCTGGAAACACCATATATTTT.